The clone carrying this T cell receptor beta chain showed up many times. Its antigen is unknown. The CDR3 spans 15 residues. The V end lost 2 bases, the J end lost 1 base, and 12 bases lay between the germline ends. Germline V CDR1 and CDR2: SEHNR, FQNEAQ (reference sequence). For ophthalmopathy patients, the Clinical Activity Score was at least 3 and the NOSPECS grade at least 4; duration was under 3 months. The study based diagnoses on clinical symptoms, serum thyroxine and TRAb, thyroid ultrasound and orbital computed tomography. The data belong to a study of T cells in Graves' hyperthyroidism and ophthalmopathy. Across the study: Peripheral blood sampling occurred at initial diagnosis, before any treatment.

Study-level findings and limits: Most clonotypes that expanded in the thyroid above 0.001 also showed up in blood.

RNA transcripts were the template for amplifying TCR beta CDR3 regions. In the first-round RT-PCR of the TCR CDR3, the HTBI primer set was used. TCRdb used MiXCR to reprocess the multiplex PCR reads, holding one entry per CDR3 protein. Among approximately 600,000 distinct CDR3 sequences, roughly 14% were seen once, and the ten largest hold 4% to 5.5%. Sequencing input: blood. The receptor's source is a woman in her 40s with Graves' ophthalmopathy. The genes are TRBV7-9 and TRBJ2-7, with D possibly matching TRBD1 (5 bases). CDR3 region: CASSLTRTNSYEQYF. CDR3 sequence (DNA): TGTGCCAGCAGCTTAACCAGGACAAATTCCTACGAGCAGTACTTC. The full variable domain, completed using reference TRBV7-9 and TRBJ2-7, is DTGVSQNPRHKITKRGQNVTFRCDPISEHNRLYWYRQTLGQGPEFLTYFQNEAQLEKSRLLSDRFSAERPKGSFSTLEIQRTEQGDSAMYLCASSLTRTNSYEQYFGPGTRLTVT.